This T cell receptor (beta chain) was retrieved from a study of neoadjuvant anti-PD-1 for oral cavity cancer. Findings and caveats of the study: After neoadjuvant nivolumab, PBMC T cell clonality was significantly higher in non-responders than responders.

TCRdb keeps only in-frame clones here, not all; method: immunoSEQ multiplex PCR. The sample lists 84,000 or so clones, 84% seen once, with 3.1% in the top ten. For this clone: Its target is not known.

CDR3 length: 16 residues. V shed 7 bases and J shed 0 bases, with 16 bases lying between them. Per the germline V gene, CDR1 is MDHEN and CDR2 is SYDVKM. This chain joins TRBV28 and TRBJ2-4; D uncertain. The sequences come from PBMCs, collected before nivolumab (anti-PD-1) treatment. The receptor was derived from a person between 40 and 85 years old with oral cavity squamous cell carcinoma. CDR3: CASNDPRAGAKNIQYF. The CDR3 DNA reads TGTGCCAGCAACGACCCTAGGGCTGGAGCCAAAAACATTCAGTACTTC.